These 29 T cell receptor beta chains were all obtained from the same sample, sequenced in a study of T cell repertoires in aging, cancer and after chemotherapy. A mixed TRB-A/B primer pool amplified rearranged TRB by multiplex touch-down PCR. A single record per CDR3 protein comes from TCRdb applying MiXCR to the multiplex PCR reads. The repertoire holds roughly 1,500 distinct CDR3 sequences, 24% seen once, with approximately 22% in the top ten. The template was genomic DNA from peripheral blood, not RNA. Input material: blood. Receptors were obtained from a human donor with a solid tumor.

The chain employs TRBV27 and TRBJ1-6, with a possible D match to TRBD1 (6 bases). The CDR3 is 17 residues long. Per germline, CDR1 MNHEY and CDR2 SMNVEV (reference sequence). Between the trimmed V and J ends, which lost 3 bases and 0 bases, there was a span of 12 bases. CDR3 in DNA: TGTGCCAGCAGTTTTAGCACAGGGAGCTCCTATAATTCACCCCTCCACTTT. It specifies CASSFSTGSSYNSPLHF.

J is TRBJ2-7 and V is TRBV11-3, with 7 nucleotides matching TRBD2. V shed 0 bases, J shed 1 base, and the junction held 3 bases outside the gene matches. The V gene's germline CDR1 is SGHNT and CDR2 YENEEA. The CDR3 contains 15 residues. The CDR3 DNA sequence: TGTGCCAGCAGCTTAGACAGCGGGACTTCCTACGAGCAGTACTTC. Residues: CASSLDSGTSYEQYF.

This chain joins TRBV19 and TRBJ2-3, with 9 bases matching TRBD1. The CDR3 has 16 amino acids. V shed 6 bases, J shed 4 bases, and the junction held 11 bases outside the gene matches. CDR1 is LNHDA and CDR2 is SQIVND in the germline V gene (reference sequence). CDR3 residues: CASSASDRGYADTQYF. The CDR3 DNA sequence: TGTGCCAGTAGCGCCTCGGACAGGGGTTATGCAGATACGCAGTATTTT.

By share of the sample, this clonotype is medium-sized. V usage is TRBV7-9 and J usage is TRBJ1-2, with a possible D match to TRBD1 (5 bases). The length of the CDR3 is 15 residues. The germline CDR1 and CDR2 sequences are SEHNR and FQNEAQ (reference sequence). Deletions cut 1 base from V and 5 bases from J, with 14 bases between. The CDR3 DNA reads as TGTGCCAGCAGCTTAGAGGGGTCAGGTCGTTATGGCTACACCTTC. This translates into CASSLEGSGRYGYTF.

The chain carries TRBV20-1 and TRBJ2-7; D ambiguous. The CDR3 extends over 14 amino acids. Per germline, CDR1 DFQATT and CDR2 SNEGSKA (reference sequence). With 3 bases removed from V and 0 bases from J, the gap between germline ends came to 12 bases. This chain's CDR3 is CSASRKGPSYEQYF. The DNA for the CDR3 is TGCAGTGCTAGTAGGAAGGGTCCCTCCTACGAGCAGTACTTC.

CDR3 nucleotide sequence: TGTGCCAGCAGCCCACCTGGCGCCATCTATGGCTACACCTTC. This gives the protein CASSPPGAIYGYTF. This rearrangement joins TRBV9 to TRBJ1-2; D is undetermined. Germline V lookup: CDR1 SGDLS, CDR2 YYNGEE. Trimming took off 4 bases at V and 4 bases at J, with 14 bases between the two ends. The CDR3 sequence is 14 residues long.

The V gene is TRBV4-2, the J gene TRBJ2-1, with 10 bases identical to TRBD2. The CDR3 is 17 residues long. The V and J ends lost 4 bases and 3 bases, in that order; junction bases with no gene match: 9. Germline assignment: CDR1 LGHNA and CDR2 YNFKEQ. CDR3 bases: TGTGCCAGCAGCCCCTCCTCTAGCGGGAGTTACTACAATGAGCAGTTCTTC. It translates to CASSPSSSGSYYNEQFF.

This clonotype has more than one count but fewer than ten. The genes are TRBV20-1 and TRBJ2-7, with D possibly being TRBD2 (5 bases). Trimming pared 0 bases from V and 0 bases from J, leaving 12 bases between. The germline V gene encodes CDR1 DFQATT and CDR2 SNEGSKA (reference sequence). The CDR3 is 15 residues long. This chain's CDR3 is CSARDPASSSYEQYF. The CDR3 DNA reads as TGCAGTGCTAGAGATCCCGCTAGCAGCTCCTACGAGCAGTACTTC.

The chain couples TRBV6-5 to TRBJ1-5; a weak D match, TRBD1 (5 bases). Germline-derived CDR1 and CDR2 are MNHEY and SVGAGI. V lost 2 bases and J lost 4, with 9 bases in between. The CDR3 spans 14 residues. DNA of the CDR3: TGTGCCAGCAGTTACGGAAGGGGAAATCAGCCCCAGCATTTT. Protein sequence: CASSYGRGNQPQHF.

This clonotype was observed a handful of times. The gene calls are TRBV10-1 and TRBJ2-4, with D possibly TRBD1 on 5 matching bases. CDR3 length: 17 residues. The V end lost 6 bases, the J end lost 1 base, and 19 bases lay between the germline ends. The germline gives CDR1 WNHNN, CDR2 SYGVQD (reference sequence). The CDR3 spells CASSPTVGKGAKNIQYF. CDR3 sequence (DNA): TGCGCCAGCAGCCCTACGGTGGGAAAGGGGGCCAAAAACATTCAGTACTTC.

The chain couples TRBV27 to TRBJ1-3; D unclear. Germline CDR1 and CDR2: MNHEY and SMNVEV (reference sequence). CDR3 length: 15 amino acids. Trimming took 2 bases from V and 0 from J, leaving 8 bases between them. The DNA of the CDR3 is TGTGCCAGCAGTTTAATGATGGGCTCTGGAAACACCATATATTTT. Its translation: CASSLMMGSGNTIYF.

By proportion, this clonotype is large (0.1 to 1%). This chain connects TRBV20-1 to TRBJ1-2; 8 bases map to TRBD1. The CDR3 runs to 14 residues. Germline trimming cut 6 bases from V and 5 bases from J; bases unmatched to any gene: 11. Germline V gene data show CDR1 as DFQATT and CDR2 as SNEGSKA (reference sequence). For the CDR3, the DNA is TGCAGTGCCCGACCCGGGACAGGACCGTATGGCTACACCTTC. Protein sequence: CSARPGTGPYGYTF.

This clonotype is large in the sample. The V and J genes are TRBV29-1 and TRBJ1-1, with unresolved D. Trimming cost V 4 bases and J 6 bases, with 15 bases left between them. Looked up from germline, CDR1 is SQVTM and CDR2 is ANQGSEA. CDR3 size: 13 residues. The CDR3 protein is CSVGQAAGAEAFF. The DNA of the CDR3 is TGCAGCGTTGGGCAGGCGGCTGGGGCTGAAGCTTTCTTT.

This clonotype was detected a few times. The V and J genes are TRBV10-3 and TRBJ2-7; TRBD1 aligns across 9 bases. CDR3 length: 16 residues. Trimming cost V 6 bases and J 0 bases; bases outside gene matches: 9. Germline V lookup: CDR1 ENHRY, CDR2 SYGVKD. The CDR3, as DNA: TGTGCCATCAGAAGGGACAGGGAGAGTATCTCCTACGAGCAGTACTTC. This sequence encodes CAIRRDRESISYEQYF.

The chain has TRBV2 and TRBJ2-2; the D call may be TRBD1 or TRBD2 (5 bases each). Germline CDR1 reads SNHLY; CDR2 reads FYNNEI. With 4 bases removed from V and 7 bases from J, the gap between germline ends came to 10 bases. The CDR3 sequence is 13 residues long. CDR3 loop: CASSVGVRGELFF. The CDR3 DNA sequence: TGTGCCAGCAGTGTGGGGGTACGCGGGGAGCTGTTTTTT.

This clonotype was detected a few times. This CDR3 is CASSDSSGSTGELFF. The CDR3, as DNA: TGTGCCAGCAGTGATAGTAGCGGGAGCACCGGGGAGCTGTTTTTT. The V and J genes are TRBV6-4 and TRBJ2-2; 9 bases are shared with TRBD2. CDR3 length: 15 residues. V was pared by 3 bases and J by 4 bases, with 3 bases of the junction left unmatched. From germline, CDR1 is MRHNA and CDR2 SNTAGT.

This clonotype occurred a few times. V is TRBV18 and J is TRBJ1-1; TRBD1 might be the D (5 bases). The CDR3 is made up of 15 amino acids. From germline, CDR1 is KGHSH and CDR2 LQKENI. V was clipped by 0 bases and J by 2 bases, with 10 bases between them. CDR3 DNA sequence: TGTGCCAGCTCACCACCGGAGGGGAGAAACACTGAAGCTTTCTTT. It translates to CASSPPEGRNTEAFF.

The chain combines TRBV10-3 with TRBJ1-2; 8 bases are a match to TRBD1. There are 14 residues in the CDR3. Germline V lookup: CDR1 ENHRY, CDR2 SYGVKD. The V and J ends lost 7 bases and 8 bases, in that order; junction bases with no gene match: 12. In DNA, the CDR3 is TGTGCCATCACCCAGCTAGGACAGGGTTCAGGCTACACCTTC. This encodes CAITQLGQGSGYTF.

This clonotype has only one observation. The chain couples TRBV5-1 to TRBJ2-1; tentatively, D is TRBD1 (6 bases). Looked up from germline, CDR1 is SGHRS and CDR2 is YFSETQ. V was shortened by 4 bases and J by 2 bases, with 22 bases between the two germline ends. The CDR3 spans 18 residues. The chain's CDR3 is CASSPVAFGTFTYNEQFF. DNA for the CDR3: TGCGCCAGCAGCCCCGTGGCCTTCGGGACATTTACCTACAATGAGCAGTTCTTC.

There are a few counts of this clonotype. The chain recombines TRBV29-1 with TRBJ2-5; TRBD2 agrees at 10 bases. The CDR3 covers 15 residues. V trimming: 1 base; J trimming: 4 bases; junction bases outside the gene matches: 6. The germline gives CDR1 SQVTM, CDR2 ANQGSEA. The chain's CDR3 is CSVEASGGRGETQYF. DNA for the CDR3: TGCAGCGTTGAAGCTAGCGGGGGAAGGGGAGAGACCCAGTACTTC.

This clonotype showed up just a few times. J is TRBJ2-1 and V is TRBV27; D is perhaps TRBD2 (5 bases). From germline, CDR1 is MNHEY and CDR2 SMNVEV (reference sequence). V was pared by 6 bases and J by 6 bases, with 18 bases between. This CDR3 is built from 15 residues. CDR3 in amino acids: CASSSPSPTLNEQFF. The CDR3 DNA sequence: TGTGCCAGCAGCTCCCCTAGCCCTACCCTCAATGAGCAGTTCTTC.

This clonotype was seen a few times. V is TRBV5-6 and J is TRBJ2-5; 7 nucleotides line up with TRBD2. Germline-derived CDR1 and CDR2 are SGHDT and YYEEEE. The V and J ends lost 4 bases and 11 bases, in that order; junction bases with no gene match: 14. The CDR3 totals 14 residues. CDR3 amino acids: CASSPYYPSGAQYF. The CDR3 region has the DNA TGTGCCAGCAGCCCGTATTATCCTAGCGGCGCGCAGTACTTC.

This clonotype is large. In DNA form, the CDR3 reads TGTGCCAGCAGTTCCGGGTGGATGAACACTGAAGCTTTCTTT. Translated: CASSSGWMNTEAFF. The J gene is TRBJ1-1, the V gene TRBV6-5; D unclear. This CDR3 has 14 amino acids. Trimming took off 4 bases at V and 0 bases at J, with 9 bases between the two ends. Germline V lookup: CDR1 MNHEY, CDR2 SVGAGI.

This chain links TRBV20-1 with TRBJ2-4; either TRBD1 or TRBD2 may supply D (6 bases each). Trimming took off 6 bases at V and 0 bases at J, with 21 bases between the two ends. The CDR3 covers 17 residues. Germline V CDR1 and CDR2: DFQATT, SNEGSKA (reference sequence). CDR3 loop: CSATGGLSGVAKNIQYF. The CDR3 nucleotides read TGCAGTGCAACCGGAGGGCTCTCAGGGGTAGCCAAAAACATTCAGTACTTC.

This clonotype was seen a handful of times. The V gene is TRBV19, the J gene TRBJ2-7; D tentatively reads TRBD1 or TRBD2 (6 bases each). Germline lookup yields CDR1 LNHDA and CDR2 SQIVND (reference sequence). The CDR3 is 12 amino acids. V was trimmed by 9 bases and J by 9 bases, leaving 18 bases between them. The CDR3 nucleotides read TGTGCCAGCGCCCCAATGGGGGGCCGGCAGTACTTC. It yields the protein CASAPMGGRQYF.

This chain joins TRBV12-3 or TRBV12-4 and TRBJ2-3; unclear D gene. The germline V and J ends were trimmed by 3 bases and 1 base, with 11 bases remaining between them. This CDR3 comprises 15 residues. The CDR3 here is CASSLKVGGTDTQYF. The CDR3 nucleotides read TGTGCCAGCAGTTTGAAGGTTGGGGGCACAGATACGCAGTATTTT.

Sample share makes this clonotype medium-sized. CDR3 region: CASSSDRGAYNEQFF. CDR3 nucleotides: TGTGCCAGCAGCTCGGACAGGGGCGCCTACAATGAGCAGTTCTTC. This chain links TRBV7-9 with TRBJ2-1; 9 nucleotides line up with TRBD1. Per germline, CDR1 SEHNR and CDR2 FQNEAQ (reference sequence). With V trimmed by 4 bases and J by 2 bases, 3 bases remained unmatched. The CDR3 runs 15 residues.

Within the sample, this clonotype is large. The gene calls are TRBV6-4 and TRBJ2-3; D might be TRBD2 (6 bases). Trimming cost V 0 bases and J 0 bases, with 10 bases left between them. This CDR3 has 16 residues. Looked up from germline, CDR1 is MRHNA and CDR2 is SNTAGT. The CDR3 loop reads CASSDSLASSTDTQYF. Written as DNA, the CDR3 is TGTGCCAGCAGTGACTCGCTAGCGTCTAGCACAGATACGCAGTATTTT.

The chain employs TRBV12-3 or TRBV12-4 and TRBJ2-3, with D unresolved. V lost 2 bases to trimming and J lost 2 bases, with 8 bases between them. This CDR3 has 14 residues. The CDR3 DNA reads TGTGCCAGCAGTTTATTCCCCGCCACAGATACGCAGTATTTT. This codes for CASSLFPATDTQYF.